Here is one T cell receptor (beta chain) with its context. The sample originates from a study of shared clonotypes between healthy human individuals. Measured with immunoSEQ multiplex PCR; TCRdb has only the in-frame clones, and not every one. Of hundreds of thousands of clones listed, about 80% are singletons. The CDR3 has 12 residues. Germline CDR1 and CDR2: GTSNPN and SVGIG (reference sequence). V was trimmed by 1 base and J by 2 bases, leaving 3 bases between them. The chain carries TRBV30 and TRBJ1-5, with D uncertain. The TCR originated in a woman aged 40 to 50 in good health. Some clones in this sample may be carry-over from other donors' samples. Source material: PBMCs. CDR3 sequence reads: CAWSAGNQPQHF. The CDR3, as DNA: TGTGCCTGGAGTGCGGGCAATCAGCCCCAGCATTTT.